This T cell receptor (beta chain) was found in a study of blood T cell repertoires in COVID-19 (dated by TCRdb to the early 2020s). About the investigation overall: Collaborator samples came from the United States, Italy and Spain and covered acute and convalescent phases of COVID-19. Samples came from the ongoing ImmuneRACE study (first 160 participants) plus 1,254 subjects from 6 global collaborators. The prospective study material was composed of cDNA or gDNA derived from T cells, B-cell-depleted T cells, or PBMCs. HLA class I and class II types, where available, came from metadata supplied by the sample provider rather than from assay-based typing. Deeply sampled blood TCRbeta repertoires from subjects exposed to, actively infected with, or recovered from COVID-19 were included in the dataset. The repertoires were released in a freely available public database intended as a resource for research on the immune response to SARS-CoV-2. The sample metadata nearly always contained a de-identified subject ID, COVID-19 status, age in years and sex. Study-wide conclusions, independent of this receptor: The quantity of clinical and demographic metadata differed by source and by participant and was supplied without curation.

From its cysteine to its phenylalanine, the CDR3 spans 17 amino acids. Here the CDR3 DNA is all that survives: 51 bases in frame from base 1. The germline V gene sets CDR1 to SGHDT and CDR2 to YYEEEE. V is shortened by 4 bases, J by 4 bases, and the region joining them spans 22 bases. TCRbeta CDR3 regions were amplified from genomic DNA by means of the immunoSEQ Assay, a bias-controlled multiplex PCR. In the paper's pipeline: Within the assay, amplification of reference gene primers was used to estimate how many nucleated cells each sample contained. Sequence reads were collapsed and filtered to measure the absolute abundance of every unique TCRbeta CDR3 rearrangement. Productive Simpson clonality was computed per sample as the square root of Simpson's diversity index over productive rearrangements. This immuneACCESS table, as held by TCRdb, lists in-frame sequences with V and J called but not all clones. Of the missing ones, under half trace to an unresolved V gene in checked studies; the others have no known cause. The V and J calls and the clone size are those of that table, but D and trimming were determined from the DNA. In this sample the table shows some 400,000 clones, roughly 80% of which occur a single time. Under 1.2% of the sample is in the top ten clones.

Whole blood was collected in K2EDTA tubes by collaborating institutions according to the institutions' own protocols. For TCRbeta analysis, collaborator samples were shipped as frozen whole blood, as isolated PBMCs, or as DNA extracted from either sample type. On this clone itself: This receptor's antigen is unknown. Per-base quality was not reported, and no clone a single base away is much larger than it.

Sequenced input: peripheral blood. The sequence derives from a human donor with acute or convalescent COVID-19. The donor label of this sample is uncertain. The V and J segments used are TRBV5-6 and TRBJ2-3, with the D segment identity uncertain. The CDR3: CASSLGSWRALADTQYF. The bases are TGTGCCAGCAGCCTCGGCAGTTGGCGCGCGCTAGCAGATACGCAGTATTTT.